The sequence of this T cell receptor beta chain was determined in a study of early T cells in non-severe SARS-CoV-2 infection. In the library, individual cDNA molecules carried attached unique molecular identifiers. TCRdb passed the 5' RACE reads through MiXCR, listing each CDR3 protein once. The sample contains about 64,000 distinct CDR3 sequences, roughly 18% of which appear only once. There are a few counts of this clonotype. This sequence was found in an adult who was a healthcare worker with PCR-confirmed SARS-CoV-2 infection or an uninfected control (not recorded which). Sample: whole blood, taken at baseline.

The CDR3 region is CASSAGDNYGYTF. The CDR3 region has the DNA TGTGCCAGCAGCGCAGGAGACAACTATGGCTACACCTTC. The V call is TRBV7-8, the J call TRBJ1-2; D is unresolved. The germline CDR1 and CDR2 sequences are SGHVS and FQNEAQ. V was pared by 5 bases and J by 2 bases, with 9 bases between. This CDR3 comprises 13 residues.